This note documents a single T cell receptor (beta chain) sequence. This clone has a handful of counts. The antigen it recognizes is unknown. The input lacks base qualities; no much larger clone sits a single base away. V and J lose 2 bases and 2 bases, and a span of 13 bases separates them. The germline V gene gives CDR1 as MDHEN and CDR2 as SYDVKM. The CDR3 numbers 16 residues from cysteine through phenylalanine. Here the CDR3 DNA is all that survives: 48 bases in frame from base 1. The data were obtained in a study of technical replicates of blood from several donors (dated by TCRdb to the late 2010s). Libraries were constructed by the immunoSEQ multiplex PCR assay. Drawn from immuneACCESS, this table holds only the in-frame rearrangements with V and J called that TCRdb kept. Clones are partly lost; checked studies trace under half to an unresolved V gene and leave the rest unexplained. Here the sample has 75,000 to 95,000 clones; roughly 94% occur a single time. 0.2% to 0.3% of the sample lies in the top ten.

The receptor comes from a human donor in good health. The sample was T cells isolated from PBMCs. The rearranged chain carries TRBV28 and TRBJ1-5, with TRBD1 perhaps the D gene, on 6 matching bases. The CDR3 amino acid sequence is: CASSLRDRSGNQPQHF. The nucleotide sequence is TGTGCCAGCAGTTTACGAGACAGGAGCGGCAATCAGCCCCAGCATTTT. Reference TRBV28 and TRBJ1-5 proteins supply the regions before and after the CDR3; the full variable domain is: DVKVTQSSRYLVKRTGEKVFLECVQDMDHENMFWYRQDPGLGLRLIYFSYDVKMKEKGDIPEGYSVSREKKERFSLILESASTNQTSMYLCASSLRDRSGNQPQHFGDGTRLSIL.